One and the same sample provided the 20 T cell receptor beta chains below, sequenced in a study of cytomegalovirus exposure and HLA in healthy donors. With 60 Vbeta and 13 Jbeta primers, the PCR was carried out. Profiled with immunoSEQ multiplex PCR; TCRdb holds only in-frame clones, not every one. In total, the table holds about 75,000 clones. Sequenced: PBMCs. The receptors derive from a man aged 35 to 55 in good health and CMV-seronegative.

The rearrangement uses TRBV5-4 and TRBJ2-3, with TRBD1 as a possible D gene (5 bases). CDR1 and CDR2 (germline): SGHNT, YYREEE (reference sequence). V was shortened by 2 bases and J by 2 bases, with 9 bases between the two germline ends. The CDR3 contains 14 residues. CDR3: CASSFAGNTDTQYF. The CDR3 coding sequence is TGTGCCAGCAGCTTTGCAGGGAACACAGATACGCAGTATTTT.

The DNA for the CDR3 is TGCGCCAGCAGCCGTTTCGGGGTAGACACCGGGGAGCTGTTTTTT. Protein: CASSRFGVDTGELFF. The chain links TRBV5-1 to TRBJ2-2, with a tentative D call TRBD2 (5 bases). V gave up 4 bases and J gave up 3 bases, with 13 bases separating them. Germline lookup yields CDR1 SGHRS and CDR2 YFSETQ. This CDR3 is 15 amino acids long.

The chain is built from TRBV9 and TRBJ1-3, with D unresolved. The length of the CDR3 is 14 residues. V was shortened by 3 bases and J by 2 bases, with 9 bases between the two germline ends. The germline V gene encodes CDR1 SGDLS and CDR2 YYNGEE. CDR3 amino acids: CASSERATGNTIYF. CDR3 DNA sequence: TGTGCCAGCAGCGAGAGAGCTACTGGAAACACCATATATTTT. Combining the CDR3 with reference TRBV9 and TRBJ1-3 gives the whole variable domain DSGVTQTPKHLITATGQRVTLRCSPRSGDLSVYWYQQSLDQGLQFLIQYYNGEERAKGNILERFSAQQFPDLHSELNLSSLELGDSALYFCASSERATGNTIYFGEGSWLTVV.

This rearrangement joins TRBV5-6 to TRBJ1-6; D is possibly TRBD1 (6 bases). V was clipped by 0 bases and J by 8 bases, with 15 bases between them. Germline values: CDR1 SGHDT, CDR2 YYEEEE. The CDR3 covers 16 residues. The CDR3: CASSLVHRVEDSPLHF. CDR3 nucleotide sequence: TGTGCCAGCAGCTTGGTCCACAGGGTTGAAGATTCACCCCTCCACTTT.

Written as DNA, the CDR3 is TGTGCCAGCAGCCCCAGGGTAGTAGTTGAAGCTTTCTTT. Its translation is CASSPRVVVEAFF. This chain uses TRBV5-6 with TRBJ1-1; a weak D match, TRBD1 (5 bases). With 4 bases removed from V and 7 bases from J, the gap between germline ends came to 14 bases. This CDR3 is 13 amino acids long. Germline values: CDR1 SGHDT, CDR2 YYEEEE. The full variable domain, with the rest looked up from reference TRBV5-6 and TRBJ1-1, is DAGVTQSPTHLIKTRGQQVTLRCSPKSGHDTVSWYQQALGQGPQFIFQYYEEEERQRGNFPDRFSGHQFPNYSSELNVNALLLGDSALYLCASSPRVVVEAFFGQGTRLTVV.

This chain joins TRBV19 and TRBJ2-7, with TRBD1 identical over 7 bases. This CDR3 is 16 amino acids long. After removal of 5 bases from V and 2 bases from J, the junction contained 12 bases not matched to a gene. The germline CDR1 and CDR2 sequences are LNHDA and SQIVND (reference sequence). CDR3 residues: CASSPMTSGQPYEQYF. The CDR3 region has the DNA TGTGCCAGTAGTCCCATGACCTCGGGACAGCCCTACGAGCAGTACTTC.

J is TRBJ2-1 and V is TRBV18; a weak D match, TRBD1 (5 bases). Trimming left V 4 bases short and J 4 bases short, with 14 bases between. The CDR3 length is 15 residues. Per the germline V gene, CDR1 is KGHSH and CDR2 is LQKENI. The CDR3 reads CASSLDVNRYNEQFF. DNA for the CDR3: TGTGCCAGCTCACTAGACGTGAACAGGTACAATGAGCAGTTCTTC.

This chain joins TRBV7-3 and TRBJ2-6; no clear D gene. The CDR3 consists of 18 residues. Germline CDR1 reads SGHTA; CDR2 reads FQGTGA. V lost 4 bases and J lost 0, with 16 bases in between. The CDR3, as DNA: TGTGCCAGCAGCTCCACCATAGCTTCTCTCTCTGGGGCCAACGTCCTGACTTTC. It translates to CASSSTIASLSGANVLTF.

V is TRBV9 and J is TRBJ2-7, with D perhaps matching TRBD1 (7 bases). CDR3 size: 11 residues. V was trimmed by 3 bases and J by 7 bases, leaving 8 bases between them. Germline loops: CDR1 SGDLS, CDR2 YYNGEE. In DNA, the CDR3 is TGTGCCAGCAGCGCAGGGGGGGAGCAGTACTTC. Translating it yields CASSAGGEQYF.

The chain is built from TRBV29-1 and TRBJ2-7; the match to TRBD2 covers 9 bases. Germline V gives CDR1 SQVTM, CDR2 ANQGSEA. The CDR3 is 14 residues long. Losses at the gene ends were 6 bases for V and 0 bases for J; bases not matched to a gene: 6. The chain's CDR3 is CSVRASGDSYEQYF. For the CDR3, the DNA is TGCAGCGTGCGGGCTAGCGGGGACTCCTACGAGCAGTACTTC.

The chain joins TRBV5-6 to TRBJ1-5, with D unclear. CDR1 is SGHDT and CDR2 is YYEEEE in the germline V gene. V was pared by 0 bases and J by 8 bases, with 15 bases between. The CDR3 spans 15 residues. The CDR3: CASSLVGNTVEPQHF. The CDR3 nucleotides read TGTGCCAGCAGCTTGGTCGGTAATACGGTTGAGCCCCAGCATTTT.

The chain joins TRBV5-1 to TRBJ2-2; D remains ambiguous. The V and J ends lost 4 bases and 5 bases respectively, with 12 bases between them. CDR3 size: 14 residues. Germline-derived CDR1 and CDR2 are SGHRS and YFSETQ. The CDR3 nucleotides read TGCGCCAGCAGCCTGATGACTGAAACCGGGGAGCTGTTTTTT. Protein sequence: CASSLMTETGELFF.

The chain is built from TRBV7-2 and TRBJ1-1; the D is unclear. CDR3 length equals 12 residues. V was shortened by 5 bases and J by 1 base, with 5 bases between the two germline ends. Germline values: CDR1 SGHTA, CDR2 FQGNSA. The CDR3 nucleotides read TGTGCCAGCAGCCCCTCGAACACTGAAGCTTTCTTT. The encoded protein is CASSPSNTEAFF.

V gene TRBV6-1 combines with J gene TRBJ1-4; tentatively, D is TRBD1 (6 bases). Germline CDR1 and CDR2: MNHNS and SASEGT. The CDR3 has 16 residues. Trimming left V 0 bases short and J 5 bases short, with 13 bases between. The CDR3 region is CASSEASGTRNEKLFF. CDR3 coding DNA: TGTGCCAGCAGTGAAGCCTCCGGGACAAGAAATGAAAAACTGTTTTTT.

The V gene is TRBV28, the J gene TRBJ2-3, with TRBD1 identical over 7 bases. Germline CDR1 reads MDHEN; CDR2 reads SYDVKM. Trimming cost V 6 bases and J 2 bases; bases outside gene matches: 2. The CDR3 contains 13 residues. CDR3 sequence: CASRGTATDTQYF. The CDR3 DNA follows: TGTGCCAGCAGGGGGACAGCCACAGATACGCAGTATTTT.

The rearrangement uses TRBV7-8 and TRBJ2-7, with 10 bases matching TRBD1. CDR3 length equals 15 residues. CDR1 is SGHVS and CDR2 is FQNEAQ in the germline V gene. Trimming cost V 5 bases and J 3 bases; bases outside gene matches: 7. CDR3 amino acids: CASSDGQGVVYEQYF. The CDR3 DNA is TGTGCCAGCAGCGACGGACAGGGGGTGGTCTACGAGCAGTACTTC.

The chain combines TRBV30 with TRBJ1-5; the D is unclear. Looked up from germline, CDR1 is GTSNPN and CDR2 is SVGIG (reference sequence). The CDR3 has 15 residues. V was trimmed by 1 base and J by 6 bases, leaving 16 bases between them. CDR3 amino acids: CAWSEIESRIQPQHF. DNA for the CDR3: TGTGCCTGGAGTGAGATAGAAAGTAGAATTCAGCCCCAGCATTTT.

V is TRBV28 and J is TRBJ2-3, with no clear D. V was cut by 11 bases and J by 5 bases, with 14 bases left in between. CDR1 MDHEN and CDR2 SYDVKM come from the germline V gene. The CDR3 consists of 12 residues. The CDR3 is CAAAKSRDTQYF. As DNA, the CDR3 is TGTGCCGCCGCCAAGTCCAGAGATACGCAGTATTTT.

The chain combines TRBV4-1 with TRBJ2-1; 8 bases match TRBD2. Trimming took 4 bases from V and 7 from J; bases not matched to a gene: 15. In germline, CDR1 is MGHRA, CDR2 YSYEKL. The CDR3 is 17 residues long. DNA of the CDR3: TGCGCCAGCAGCCCATACCTTATCGGGGGGGCCAGGAATGAGCAGTTCTTC. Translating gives CASSPYLIGGARNEQFF.

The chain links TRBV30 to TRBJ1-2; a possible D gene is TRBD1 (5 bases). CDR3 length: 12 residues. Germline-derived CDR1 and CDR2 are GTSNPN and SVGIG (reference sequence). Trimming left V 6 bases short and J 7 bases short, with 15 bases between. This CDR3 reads CACSQGWGGYTF. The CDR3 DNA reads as TGTGCCTGCTCTCAGGGCTGGGGTGGCTACACCTTC.